The present entry profiles one TCR beta chain with its context. Its target is unknown. The identical CDR3 is also encoded by other nucleotide sequences in the sample. Using immunoSEQ multiplex PCR, the repertoire was profiled, and TCRdb retains in-frame clones only, with some absent. This sample has 2,500,000 or so clones, with more than 85% found just once. The sample belongs to a study of shared clonotypes between healthy human individuals. V lost 0 bases and J 1 base, leaving 7 bases between the germline ends. CDR1 is SGHTA, CDR2 FQGTGA, per germline. The CDR3 is made up of 14 amino acids. Study-level findings and limits: Naive CD4 clonotype sharing across several donors was approximately 5%.

This chain uses TRBV7-3 with TRBJ2-7; perhaps TRBD2 as D (6 bases). This clonotype was sampled from a man between 18 and 35 years old in good health. Some clones in this sample may be carry-over from other donors' samples. Sequenced input: naive CD4+ T cells from PBMCs. Subset in this sample: CD45RA+ positively selected. The CDR3 here is CASSLTRGSYEQYF. Written as DNA, the CDR3 is TGTGCCAGCAGCTTAACGCGGGGATCCTACGAGCAGTACTTC.